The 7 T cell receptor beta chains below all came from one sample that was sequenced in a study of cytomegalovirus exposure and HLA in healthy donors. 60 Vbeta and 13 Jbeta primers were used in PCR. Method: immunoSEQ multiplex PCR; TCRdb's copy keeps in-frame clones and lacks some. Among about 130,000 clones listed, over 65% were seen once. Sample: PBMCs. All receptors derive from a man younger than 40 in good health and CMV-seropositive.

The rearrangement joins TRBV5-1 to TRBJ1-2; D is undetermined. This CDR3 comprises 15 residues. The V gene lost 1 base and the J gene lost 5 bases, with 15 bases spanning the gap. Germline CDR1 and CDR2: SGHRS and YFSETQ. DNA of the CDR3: TGCGCCAGCAGCTTGACGGCGACTGACTGGTATGGCTACACCTTC. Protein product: CASSLTATDWYGYTF. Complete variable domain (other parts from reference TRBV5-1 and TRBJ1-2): KAGVTQTPRYLIKTRGQQVTLSCSPISGHRSVSWYQQTPGQGLQFLFEYFSETQRNKGNFPGRFSGRQFSNSRSEMNVSTLELGDSALYLCASSLTATDWYGYTFGSGTRLTVV.

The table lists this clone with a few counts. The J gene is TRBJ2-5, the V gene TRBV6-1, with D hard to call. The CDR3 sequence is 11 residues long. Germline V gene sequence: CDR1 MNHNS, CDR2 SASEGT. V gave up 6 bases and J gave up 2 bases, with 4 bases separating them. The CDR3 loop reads CASRRQETQYF. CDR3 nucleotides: TGTGCCAGCAGGAGGCAAGAGACCCAGTACTTC.

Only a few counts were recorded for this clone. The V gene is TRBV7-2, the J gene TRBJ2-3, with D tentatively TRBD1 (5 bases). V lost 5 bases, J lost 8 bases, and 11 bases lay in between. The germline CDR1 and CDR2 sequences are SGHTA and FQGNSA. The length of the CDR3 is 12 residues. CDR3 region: CASSPDSATQYF. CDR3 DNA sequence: TGTGCCAGCAGCCCCGACAGTGCTACGCAGTATTTT. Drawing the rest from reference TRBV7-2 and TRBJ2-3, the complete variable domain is GAGVSQSPSNKVTEKGKDVELRCDPISGHTALYWYRQSLGQGLEFLIYFQGNSAPDKSGLPSDRFSAERTGGSVSTLTIQRTQQEDSAVYLCASSPDSATQYFGPGTRLTVL.

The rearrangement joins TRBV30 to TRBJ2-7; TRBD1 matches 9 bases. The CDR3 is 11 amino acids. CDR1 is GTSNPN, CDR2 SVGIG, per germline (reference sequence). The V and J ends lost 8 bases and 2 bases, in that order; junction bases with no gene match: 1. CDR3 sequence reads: CAGDRAYEQYF. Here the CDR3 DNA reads TGTGCCGGGGACAGGGCCTACGAGCAGTACTTC.

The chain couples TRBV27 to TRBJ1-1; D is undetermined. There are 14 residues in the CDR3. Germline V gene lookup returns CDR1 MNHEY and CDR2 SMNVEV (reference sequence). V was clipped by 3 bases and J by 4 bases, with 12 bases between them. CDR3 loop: CASSFGGFGTEAFF. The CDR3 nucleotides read TGTGCCAGCAGTTTTGGAGGCTTCGGCACTGAAGCTTTCTTT.

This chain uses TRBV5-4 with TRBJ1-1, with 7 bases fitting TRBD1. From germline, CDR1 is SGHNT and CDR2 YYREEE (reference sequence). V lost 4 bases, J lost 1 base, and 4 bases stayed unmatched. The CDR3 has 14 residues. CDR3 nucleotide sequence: TGTGCCAGCAGCCGCGGGACAGAGAACACTGAAGCTTTCTTT. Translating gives CASSRGTENTEAFF.

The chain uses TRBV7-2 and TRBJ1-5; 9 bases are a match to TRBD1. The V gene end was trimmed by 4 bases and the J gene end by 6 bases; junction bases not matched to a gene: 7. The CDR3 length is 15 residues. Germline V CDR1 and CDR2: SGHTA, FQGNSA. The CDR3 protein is CASSSRTGEGQPQHF. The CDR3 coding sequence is TGTGCCAGCAGCTCAAGGACAGGGGAGGGTCAGCCCCAGCATTTT.